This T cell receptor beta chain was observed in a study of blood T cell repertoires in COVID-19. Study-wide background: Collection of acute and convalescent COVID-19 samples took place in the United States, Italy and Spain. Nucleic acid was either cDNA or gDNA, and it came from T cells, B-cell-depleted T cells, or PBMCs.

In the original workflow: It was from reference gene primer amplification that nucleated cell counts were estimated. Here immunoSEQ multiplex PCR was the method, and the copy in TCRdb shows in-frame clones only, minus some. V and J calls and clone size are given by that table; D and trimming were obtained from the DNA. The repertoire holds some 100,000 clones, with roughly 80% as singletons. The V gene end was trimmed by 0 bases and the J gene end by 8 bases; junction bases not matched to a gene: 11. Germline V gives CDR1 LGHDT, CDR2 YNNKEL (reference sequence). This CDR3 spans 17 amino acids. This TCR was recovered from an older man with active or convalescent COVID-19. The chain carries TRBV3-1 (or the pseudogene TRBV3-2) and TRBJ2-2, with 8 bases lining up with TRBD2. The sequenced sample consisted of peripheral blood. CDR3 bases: TGTGCCAGCAGCCAAGATCTTTTAGCGGGGAATAGAGGGGAGCTGTTTTTT. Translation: CASSQDLLAGNRGELFF.